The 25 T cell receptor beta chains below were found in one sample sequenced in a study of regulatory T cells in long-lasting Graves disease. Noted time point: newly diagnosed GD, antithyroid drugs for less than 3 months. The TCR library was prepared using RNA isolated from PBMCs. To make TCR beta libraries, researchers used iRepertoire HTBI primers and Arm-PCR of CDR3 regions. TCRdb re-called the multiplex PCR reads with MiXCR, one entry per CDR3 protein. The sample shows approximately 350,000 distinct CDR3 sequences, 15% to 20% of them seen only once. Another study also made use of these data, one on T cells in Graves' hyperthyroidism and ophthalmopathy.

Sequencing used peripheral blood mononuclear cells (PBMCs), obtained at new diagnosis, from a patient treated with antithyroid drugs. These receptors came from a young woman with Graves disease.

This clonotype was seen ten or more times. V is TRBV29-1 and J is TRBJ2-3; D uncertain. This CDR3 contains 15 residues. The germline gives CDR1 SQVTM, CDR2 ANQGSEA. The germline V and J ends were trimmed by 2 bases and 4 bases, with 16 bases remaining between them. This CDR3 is CSVEKVGRWADTQYF. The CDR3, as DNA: TGCAGCGTTGAAAAGGTCGGCCGGTGGGCAGATACGCAGTATTTT.

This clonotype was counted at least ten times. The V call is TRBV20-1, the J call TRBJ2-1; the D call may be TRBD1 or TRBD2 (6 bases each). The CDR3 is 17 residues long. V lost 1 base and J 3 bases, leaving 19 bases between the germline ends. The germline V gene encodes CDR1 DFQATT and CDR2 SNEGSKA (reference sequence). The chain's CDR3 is CSARAPGVTGFYNEQFF. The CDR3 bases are TGCAGTGCTAGAGCCCCGGGGGTGACAGGCTTCTACAATGAGCAGTTCTTC.

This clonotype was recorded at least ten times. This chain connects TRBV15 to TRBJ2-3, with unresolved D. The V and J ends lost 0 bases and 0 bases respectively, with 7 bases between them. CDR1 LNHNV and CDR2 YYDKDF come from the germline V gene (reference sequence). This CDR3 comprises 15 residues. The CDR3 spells CATSRDFVSTDTQYF. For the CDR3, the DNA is TGTGCCACCAGCAGAGATTTCGTAAGCACAGATACGCAGTATTTT.

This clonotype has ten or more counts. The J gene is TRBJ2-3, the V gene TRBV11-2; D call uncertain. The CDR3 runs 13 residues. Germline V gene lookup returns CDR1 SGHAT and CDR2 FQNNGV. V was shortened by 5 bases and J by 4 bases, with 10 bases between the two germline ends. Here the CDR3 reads CASSPGLPDTQYF. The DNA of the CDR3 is TGTGCCAGCAGCCCCGGCTTACCAGATACGCAGTATTTT.

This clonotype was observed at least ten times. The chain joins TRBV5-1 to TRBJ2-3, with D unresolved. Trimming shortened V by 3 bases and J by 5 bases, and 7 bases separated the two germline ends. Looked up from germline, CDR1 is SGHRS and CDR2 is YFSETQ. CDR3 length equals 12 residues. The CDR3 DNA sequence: TGCGCCAGCAGCTCCTCGTTAGATACGCAGTATTTT. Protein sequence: CASSSSLDTQYF.

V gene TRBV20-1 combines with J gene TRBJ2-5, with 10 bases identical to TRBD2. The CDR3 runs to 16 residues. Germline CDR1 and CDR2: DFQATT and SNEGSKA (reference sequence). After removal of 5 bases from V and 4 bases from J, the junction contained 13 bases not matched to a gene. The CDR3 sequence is CSADLTASGGGETQYF. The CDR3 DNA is TGCAGTGCTGACCTAACCGCTAGCGGGGGAGGAGAGACCCAGTACTTC.

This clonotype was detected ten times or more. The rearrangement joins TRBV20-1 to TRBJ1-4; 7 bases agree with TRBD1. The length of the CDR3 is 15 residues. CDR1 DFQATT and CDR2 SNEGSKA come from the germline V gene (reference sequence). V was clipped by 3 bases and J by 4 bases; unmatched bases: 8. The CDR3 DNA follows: TGCAGTGCTAGGGGAGGGGACAGAATTAATGAAAAACTGTTTTTT. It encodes CSARGGDRINEKLFF.

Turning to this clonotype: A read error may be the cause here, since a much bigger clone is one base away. CDR3 loop: CASSFGTLSGNTIYF. DNA of the CDR3: TGTGCCAGCAGCTTCGGGACACTCTCTGGAAACACCATATATTTT. The chain employs TRBV5-5 and TRBJ1-3, with D tentatively TRBD1 (6 bases). V was pared by 2 bases and J by 0 bases, with 9 bases between. This CDR3 has 15 residues. CDR1 is SGHKS, CDR2 YYEKEE, per germline (reference sequence).

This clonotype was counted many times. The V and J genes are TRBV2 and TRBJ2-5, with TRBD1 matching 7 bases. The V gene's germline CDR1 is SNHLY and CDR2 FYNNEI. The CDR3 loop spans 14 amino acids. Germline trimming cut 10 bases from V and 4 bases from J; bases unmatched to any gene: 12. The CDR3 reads CATRRDRVGETQYF. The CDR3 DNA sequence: TGTGCCACCCGACGAGACAGGGTCGGAGAGACCCAGTACTTC.

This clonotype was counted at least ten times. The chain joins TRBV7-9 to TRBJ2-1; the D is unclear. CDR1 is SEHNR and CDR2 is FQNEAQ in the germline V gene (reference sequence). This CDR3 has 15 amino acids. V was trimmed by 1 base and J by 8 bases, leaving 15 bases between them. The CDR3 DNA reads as TGTGCCAGCAGCTTAGGTGGTAGCTACGACGATGAGCAGTTCTTC. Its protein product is CASSLGGSYDDEQFF.

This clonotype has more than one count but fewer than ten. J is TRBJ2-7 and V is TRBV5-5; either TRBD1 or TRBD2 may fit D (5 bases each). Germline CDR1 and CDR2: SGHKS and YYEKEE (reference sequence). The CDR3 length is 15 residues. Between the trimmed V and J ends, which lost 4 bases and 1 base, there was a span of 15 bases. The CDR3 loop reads CASSIRAPGSYEQYF. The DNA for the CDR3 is TGTGCCAGCAGCATCAGGGCCCCGGGATCCTACGAGCAGTACTTC.

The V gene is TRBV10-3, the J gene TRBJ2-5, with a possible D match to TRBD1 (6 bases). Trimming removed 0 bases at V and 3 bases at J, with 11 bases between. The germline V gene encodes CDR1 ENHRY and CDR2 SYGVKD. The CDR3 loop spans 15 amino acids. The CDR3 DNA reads TGTGCCATCAGTGAGTCGTCCTCAGGGGAAGAGACCCAGTACTTC. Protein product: CAISESSSGEETQYF.

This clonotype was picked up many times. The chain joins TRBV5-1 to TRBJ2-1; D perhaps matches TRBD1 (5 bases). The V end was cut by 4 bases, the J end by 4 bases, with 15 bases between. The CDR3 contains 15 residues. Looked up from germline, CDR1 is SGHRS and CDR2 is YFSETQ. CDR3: CASSVDPPGYNEQFF. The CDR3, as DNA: TGCGCCAGCAGCGTGGACCCTCCAGGGTACAATGAGCAGTTCTTC. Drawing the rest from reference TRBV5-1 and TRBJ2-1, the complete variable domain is KAGVTQTPRYLIKTRGQQVTLSCSPISGHRSVSWYQQTPGQGLQFLFEYFSETQRNKGNFPGRFSGRQFSNSRSEMNVSTLELGDSALYLCASSVDPPGYNEQFFGPGTRLTVL.

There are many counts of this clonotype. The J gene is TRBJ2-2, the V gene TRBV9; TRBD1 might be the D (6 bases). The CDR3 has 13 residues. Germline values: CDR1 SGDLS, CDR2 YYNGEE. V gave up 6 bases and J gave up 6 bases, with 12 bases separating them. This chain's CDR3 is CASTLQGSGELFF. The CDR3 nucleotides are TGTGCCAGCACCCTACAGGGCTCCGGGGAGCTGTTTTTT.

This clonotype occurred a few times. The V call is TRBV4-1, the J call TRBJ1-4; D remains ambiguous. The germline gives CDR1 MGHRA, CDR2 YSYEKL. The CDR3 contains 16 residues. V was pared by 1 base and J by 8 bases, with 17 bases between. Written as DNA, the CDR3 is TGCGCCAGCAGCCAAGTCGGACGGCCTCCCGAGGAAAAACTGTTTTTT. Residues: CASSQVGRPPEEKLFF.

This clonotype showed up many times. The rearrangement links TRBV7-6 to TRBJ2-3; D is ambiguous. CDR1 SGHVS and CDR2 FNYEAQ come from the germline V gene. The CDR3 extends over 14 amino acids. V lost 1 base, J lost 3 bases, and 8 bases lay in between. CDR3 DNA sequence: TGTGCCAGCAGCTTAGAGTCCGGAACAGATACGCAGTATTTT. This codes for CASSLESGTDTQYF.

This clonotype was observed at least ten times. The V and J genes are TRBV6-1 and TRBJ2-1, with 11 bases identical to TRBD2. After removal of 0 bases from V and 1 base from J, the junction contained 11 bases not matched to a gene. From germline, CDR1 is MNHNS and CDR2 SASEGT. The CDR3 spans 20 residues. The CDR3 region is CASSEAGGLLAGGSYNEQFF. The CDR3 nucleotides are TGTGCCAGCAGTGAAGCGGGGGGTCTGCTAGCGGGAGGATCCTACAATGAGCAGTTCTTC.

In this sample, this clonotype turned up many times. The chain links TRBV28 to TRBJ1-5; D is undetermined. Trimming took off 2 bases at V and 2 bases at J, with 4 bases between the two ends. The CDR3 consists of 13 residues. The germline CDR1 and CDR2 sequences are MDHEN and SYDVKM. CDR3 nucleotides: TGTGCCAGCAGTTTACAGGGCAATCAGCCCCAGCATTTT. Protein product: CASSLQGNQPQHF.

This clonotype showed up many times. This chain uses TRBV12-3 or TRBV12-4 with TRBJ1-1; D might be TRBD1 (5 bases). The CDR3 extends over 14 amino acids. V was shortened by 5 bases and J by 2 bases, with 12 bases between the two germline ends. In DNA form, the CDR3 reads TGTGCCAGCAGTCCAGAGACAGTAAACACTGAAGCTTTCTTT. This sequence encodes CASSPETVNTEAFF.

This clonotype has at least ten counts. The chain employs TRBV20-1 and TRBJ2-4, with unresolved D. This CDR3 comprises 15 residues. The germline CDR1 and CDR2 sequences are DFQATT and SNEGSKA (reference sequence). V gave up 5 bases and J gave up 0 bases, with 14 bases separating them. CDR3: CSAADTLLAKNIQYF. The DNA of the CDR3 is TGCAGTGCTGCTGACACCCTCCTAGCCAAAAACATTCAGTACTTC.

CDR3 DNA: TGCAGCGTCGTCAGCGGGGGAATCACAGATACGCAGTATTTT. Translating it yields CSVVSGGITDTQYF. The chain carries TRBV29-1 and TRBJ2-3; 8 bases align to TRBD2. The J segment lost 2 bases and the V segment lost 6 bases, leaving 7 bases of the junction unmatched. The length of the CDR3 is 14 residues. CDR1 and CDR2 from the germline V gene are SQVTM and ANQGSEA.

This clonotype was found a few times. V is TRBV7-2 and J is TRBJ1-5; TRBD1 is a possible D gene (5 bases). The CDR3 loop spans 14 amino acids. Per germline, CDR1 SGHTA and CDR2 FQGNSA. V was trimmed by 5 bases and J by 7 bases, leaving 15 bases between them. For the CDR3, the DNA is TGTGCCAGCAGCCCTCTGCGGGGACCCCAGCCCCAGCATTTT. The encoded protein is CASSPLRGPQPQHF.

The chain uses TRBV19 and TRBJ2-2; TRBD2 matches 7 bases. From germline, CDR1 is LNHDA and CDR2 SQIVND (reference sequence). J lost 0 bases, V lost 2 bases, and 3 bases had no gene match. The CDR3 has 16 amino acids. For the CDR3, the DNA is TGTGCCAGTAGTATAAAAGGACTAGCGAACACCGGGGAGCTGTTTTTT. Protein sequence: CASSIKGLANTGELFF.

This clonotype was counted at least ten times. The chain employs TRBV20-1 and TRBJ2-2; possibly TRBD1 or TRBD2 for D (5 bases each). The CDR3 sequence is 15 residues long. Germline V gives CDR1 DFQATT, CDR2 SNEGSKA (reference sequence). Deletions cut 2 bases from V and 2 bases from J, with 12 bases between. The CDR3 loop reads CSARHTGPNTGELFF. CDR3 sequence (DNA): TGCAGTGCTAGACACACGGGGCCCAACACCGGGGAGCTGTTTTTT.

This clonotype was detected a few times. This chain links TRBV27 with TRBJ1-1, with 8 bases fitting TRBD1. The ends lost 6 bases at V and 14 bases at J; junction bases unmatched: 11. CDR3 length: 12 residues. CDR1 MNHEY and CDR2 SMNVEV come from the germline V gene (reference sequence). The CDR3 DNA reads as TGTGCCAGCAGCGACCCGGGACAGGCTTTCTTCTTT. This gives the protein CASSDPGQAFFF.